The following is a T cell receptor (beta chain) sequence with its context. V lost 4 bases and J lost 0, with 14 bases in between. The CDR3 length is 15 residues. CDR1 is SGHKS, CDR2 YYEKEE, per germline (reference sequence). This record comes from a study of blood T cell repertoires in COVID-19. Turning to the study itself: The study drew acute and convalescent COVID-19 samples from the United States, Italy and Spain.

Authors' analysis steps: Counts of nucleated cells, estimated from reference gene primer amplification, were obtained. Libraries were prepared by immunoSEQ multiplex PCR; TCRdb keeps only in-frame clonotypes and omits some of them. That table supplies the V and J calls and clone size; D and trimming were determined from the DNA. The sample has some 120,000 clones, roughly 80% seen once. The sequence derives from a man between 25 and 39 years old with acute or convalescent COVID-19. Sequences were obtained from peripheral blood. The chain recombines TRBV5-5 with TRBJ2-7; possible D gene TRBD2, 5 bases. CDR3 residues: CASSLWTGSSYEQYF. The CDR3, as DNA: TGTGCCAGCAGCCTGTGGACGGGGAGCTCCTACGAGCAGTACTTC. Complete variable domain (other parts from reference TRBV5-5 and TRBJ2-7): DAGVTQSPTHLIKTRGQQVTLRCSPISGHKSVSWYQQVLGQGPQFIFQYYEKEERGRGNFPDRFSARQFPNYSSELNVNALLLGDSALYLCASSLWTGSSYEQYFGPGTRLTVT.